This TCR beta chain was captured by sequencing in a study of untreated major depressive disorder. General study results and limits: Three preselected Vbeta families were the sole sequencing comparisons.

The germline gives CDR1 MNHNS, CDR2 SASEGT. V gave up 2 bases and J gave up 3 bases; unmatched junction bases: 9. This CDR3 has 17 amino acids. Each depressed patient was pairwise matched to a non-depressed control for sex, age, current smoking status and body mass index. Participants were all of European descent. Of note for this clone: Its antigen remains unknown.

Sequencing used immunoSEQ multiplex PCR; TCRdb keeps in-frame clones, though not all of them. This table holds 20,000 or so clones, over 75% found once. The TCR sequence derives from a young woman in good health. V and J are TRBV6-1 and TRBJ2-1; 8 bases line up with TRBD2. Sequenced: CD4+ T cells from PBMCs. The CDR3 reads CASSEMVASGSYNEQFF. CDR3 in DNA: TGTGCCAGCAGTGAAATGGTTGCGAGCGGGAGCTACAATGAGCAGTTCTTC.